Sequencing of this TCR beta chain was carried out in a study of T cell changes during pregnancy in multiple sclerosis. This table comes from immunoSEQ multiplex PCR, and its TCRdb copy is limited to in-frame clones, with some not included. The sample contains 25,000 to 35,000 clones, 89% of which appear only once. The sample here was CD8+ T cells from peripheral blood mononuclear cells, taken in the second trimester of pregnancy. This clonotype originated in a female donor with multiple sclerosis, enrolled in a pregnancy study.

This CDR3 is CASSLGGDPLYEQYF. DNA of the CDR3: TGTGCCAGCAGCCTAGGGGGGGATCCCCTCTACGAGCAGTACTTC. This sequence joins TRBV9 and TRBJ2-7, with a weak D call TRBD2 (7 bases). The CDR3 has 15 residues. Germline CDR1 reads SGDLS; CDR2 reads YYNGEE. V was clipped by 4 bases and J by 3 bases, with 17 bases between them.